This is a list of T cell receptor beta chains from one sample in a study of cytomegalovirus exposure and HLA in healthy donors. Libraries were prepared by immunoSEQ multiplex PCR; TCRdb keeps only in-frame clonotypes and omits some of them. This table has around 94,000 clones, about 95% appearing once. Sequencing was carried out using PBMCs. The receptor set was obtained from a woman aged 18-35 years in good health and CMV-seronegative. Both conserved end residues are part of each CDR3. A D gene is named only where the DNA matches it firmly. A clone size is listed for some rows: how often the clone was seen (once, few, many), or a class if it is expanded.

J,size,V,D,length,DNA,CDR3
TRBJ2-5,NA,TRBV2,TRBD2,16,TGTGCCAGCGAACCCGGCGGGCGGGAGGGCCTTGAGACCCAGTACTTC,CASEPGGREGLETQYF
TRBJ2-7,NA,TRBV9,TRBD2,14,TGTGCCAGCAGCTCGGGGACTAGGCCCTACGAGCAGTACTTC,CASSSGTRPYEQYF
TRBJ2-7,NA,TRBV27,TRBD1,13,TGTGCCAGCACTGGTCAGGGGGCCTACGAGCAGTACTTC,CASTGQGAYEQYF
TRBJ2-1,NA,TRBV19,NA,14,TGTGCCAGTAGTATCGTTTTTGGAGGGAATGAGCAGTTCTTC,CASSIVFGGNEQFF
TRBJ2-1,NA,TRBV6-5,TRBD1,14,TGTGCCAGCAGTACAGGGGGTTCCTACAATGAGCAGTTCTTC,CASSTGGSYNEQFF
TRBJ1-2,NA,TRBV7-8,NA,16,TGTGCCAGCAGCCCCGCGGGGAGGACTATAGACTATGGCTACACCTTC,CASSPAGRTIDYGYTF
TRBJ2-3,NA,TRBV2,NA,12,TGTGCCAGGAACCGAGACACAGATACGCAGTATTTT,CARNRDTDTQYF
TRBJ2-5,NA,TRBV19,NA,14,TGTGCCAGTAGACAGGGCGCCGGTGAGAAGACCCAGTACTTC,CASRQGAGEKTQYF
TRBJ1-5,NA,TRBV5-6,TRBD1,17,TGTGCCAGCAGCTTGGGACAGGGCGGGTTGGGCAATCAGCCCCAGCATTTT,CASSLGQGGLGNQPQHF
TRBJ2-7,NA,TRBV30,NA,13,TGTGCCTGGAGTGTCGCGGGGTTCTACGAGCAGTACTTC,CAWSVAGFYEQYF
TRBJ2-1,NA,TRBV5-6,NA,13,TGTGCCAGCAGCTTGGGGGCTGAGACTAGTCAGTTCTTC,CASSLGAETSQFF
TRBJ2-7,NA,TRBV11-2,NA,14,TGTGCCAGCAGCTTAGTTACAGGTCCCTACGAGCAGTACTTC,CASSLVTGPYEQYF
TRBJ1-5,NA,TRBV10-3,NA,14,TGTGCCATCAACCAGGGATCCCGCAATCAGCCCCAGCATTTT,CAINQGSRNQPQHF
TRBJ1-2,NA,TRBV27,NA,17,TGTGCCAGCAGCCCGGGCACCGGACAACCCCTAGGTGATGGCTACACCTTC,CASSPGTGQPLGDGYTF
TRBJ1-4,NA,TRBV4-1,NA,16,TGCGCCAGCAGCCAAGAAGGGGGACGGGTCGATGAAAAACTGTTTTTT,CASSQEGGRVDEKLFF
TRBJ2-1,NA,TRBV10-3,TRBD2,14,TGTGCCATCAGTGAGCTAGCGGGGGACAATGAGCAGTTCTTC,CAISELAGDNEQFF
TRBJ2-3,NA,TRBV11-3,NA,17,TGTGCCAGCAGCTTAGTCCGCGGCTCCACCCCCACAGATACGCAGTATTTT,CASSLVRGSTPTDTQYF
TRBJ2-1,once,TRBV7-7,TRBD2,15,TGTGCTAGCAGCCCCGGAGCGGGACTAGCGGGAGAGCAGTTCTTC,CASSPGAGLAGEQFF
TRBJ1-5,NA,TRBV9,NA,16,TGTGCCAGCAGCGTAGTGGCGAGGTATAGCAATCAGCCCCAGCATTTT,CASSVVARYSNQPQHF
TRBJ2-1,NA,TRBV7-6,TRBD2,17,TGTGCCAGCAGCTTAGGAGGACTAGCAGGGGATTACAATGAGCAGTTCTTC,CASSLGGLAGDYNEQFF
TRBJ1-3,NA,TRBV5-6,TRBD1,14,TGTGCCAGCAGCTCACAGGGGACTGGAAACACCATATATTTT,CASSSQGTGNTIYF
TRBJ1-1,NA,TRBV12-5,NA,13,TGTGCTAGTGGAAGGGGCATGAACACTGAAGCTTTCTTT,CASGRGMNTEAFF
TRBJ1-4,NA,TRBV7-9,TRBD1,19,TGTGCCAGCACCCTTCTGAGATTAGGGGATACAGGGGGCAGTGAAAAACTGTTTTTT,CASTLLRLGDTGGSEKLFF
TRBJ1-2,NA,TRBV5-1,NA,12,TGCGCCAGCAGCGAGGACAGCTATGGCTACACCTTC,CASSEDSYGYTF
TRBJ2-3,NA,TRBV5-1,TRBD1,14,TGCGCCAGCAGCCAAGGACAGGGTACAGATACGCAGTATTTT,CASSQGQGTDTQYF
TRBJ1-6,NA,TRBV4-3,TRBD1,13,TGCGCCAGCAGCCAAGAGACAGGGGGACCCCTCCACTTT,CASSQETGGPLHF
TRBJ2-5,once,TRBV7-9,TRBD2,15,TGTGCCAGCAGCCAGGGACTAGGCCACCAAGAGACCCAGTACTTC,CASSQGLGHQETQYF
TRBJ2-7,NA,TRBV7-2,TRBD2,15,TGTGCCAGCAGCTCGTATAGCGGGGGTTTGTACGAGCAGTACTTC,CASSSYSGGLYEQYF
TRBJ1-6,NA,TRBV5-1,NA,14,TGCGCCAGCAGCGAACAGGGACCAAATTCACCCCTCCACTTT,CASSEQGPNSPLHF
TRBJ2-1,once,TRBV2,TRBD2,18,TGTGCCAGCAGTGAGCGCCAGACTAGCGGGGGTCAATACAATGAGCAGTTCTTC,CASSERQTSGGQYNEQFF
TRBJ1-2,NA,TRBV9,NA,15,TGTGCCAGCAGCGCATACTTACAGGGAGACTATGGCTACACCTTC,CASSAYLQGDYGYTF
TRBJ2-7,few,TRBV7-6,NA,14,TGTGCCAGCAGCTTAACCGGGAACTCCTACGAGCAGTACTTC,CASSLTGNSYEQYF
TRBJ1-1,NA,TRBV19,NA,15,TGTGCCAGTAGTATAGAGCCAGGGGCGAACACTGAAGCTTTCTTT,CASSIEPGANTEAFF
TRBJ2-1,once,TRBV5-4,NA,14,TGTGCCAGCAGCCCGACTACCGGGGTAATGGAGCAGTTCTTC,CASSPTTGVMEQFF
TRBJ1-1,NA,TRBV10-3,NA,14,TGTGCCATCAGTTCCGGGACACTGAACACTGAAGCTTTCTTT,CAISSGTLNTEAFF
TRBJ2-7,once,TRBV28,TRBD1,15,TGTGCCAGCAGCCTTGTGGGACAGGGAGGTAGCGAGCAGTACTTC,CASSLVGQGGSEQYF
TRBJ2-3,NA,TRBV7-9,NA,14,TGTGCCAGCAGCTCCGAGAGGGGGACAGATACGCAGTATTTT,CASSSERGTDTQYF
TRBJ1-3,NA,TRBV14,NA,21,TGTGCCAGCAGCCAAGAGAAGCTGGAGGGACCTTACCCCAGCTCTGGAAACACCATATATTTT,CASSQEKLEGPYPSSGNTIYF
TRBJ2-1,NA,TRBV9,NA,19,TGTGCCAGCAGCGTAGGCGGCCGGGTTGGGGCCCCCGCCACCAATGAGCAGTTCTTC,CASSVGGRVGAPATNEQFF
TRBJ2-7,NA,TRBV27,NA,14,TGTGCCAGCAGCCGGGTGGGGCCTCAGTACGAGCAGTACTTC,CASSRVGPQYEQYF
TRBJ2-5,once,TRBV29-1,NA,13,TGCAGCGTTGGGACAGCTAACCAAGAGACCCAGTACTTC,CSVGTANQETQYF
TRBJ1-1,NA,TRBV25-1,NA,14,TGTGCCAGCAGTGTCGGGGGGAGGGGTACCGAAGCTTTCTTT,CASSVGGRGTEAFF
TRBJ1-2,NA,TRBV5-4,TRBD1,15,TGTGCCAGCAGCTTGGAACAGGGGGCCCAGAATGGCTACACCTTC,CASSLEQGAQNGYTF
TRBJ2-7,NA,TRBV11-3,TRBD1,16,TGTGCCAGCAGCCCGCTGCAGGGGGCGACCTCCTACGAGCAGTACTTC,CASSPLQGATSYEQYF
TRBJ2-7,NA,TRBV5-1,NA,12,TGCGCCAGCAGCTTGGGGGGAGGCGAGCAGTACTTC,CASSLGGGEQYF
TRBJ1-3,NA,TRBV15,NA,19,TGTGCCACCAGCCATGAGGGAAAACAGGGCGTCTTCCTTGGAAACACCATATATTTT,CATSHEGKQGVFLGNTIYF